Each of the 29 T cell receptor beta chains below was sequenced from the same sample in a study of radiation and T cells in renal cell carcinoma. Measured with immunoSEQ multiplex PCR; TCRdb has only the in-frame clones, and not every one. Seen here are 130,000 to 150,000 clones, over 75% observed once, and the top ten hold more than 10%. Time point indicated: baseline pretreatment blood. This sample's treatment: 15 Gy SBRT to primary tumor, nephrectomy 4 weeks later. This specimen consisted of blood, obtained from a patient whose treatment included radiotherapy and nephrectomy. The receptor source for this set is a woman in her 50s with renal cell carcinoma.

The V gene is TRBV7-2, the J gene TRBJ2-7; a possible D gene is TRBD2 (6 bases). The CDR3 length is 14 residues. From germline, CDR1 is SGHTA and CDR2 FQGNSA. The V end lost 7 bases, the J end lost 7 bases, and 20 bases lay between the germline ends. CDR3 nucleotide sequence: TGTGCCAGCAACACGGGACGGGGGACGTTGGAGCAGTACTTC. Amino acid sequence: CASNTGRGTLEQYF.

The chain carries TRBV6-1 and TRBJ2-1, with 10 bases fitting TRBD2. V lost 8 bases and J lost 5; bases outside the gene matches: 6. CDR3 length: 14 amino acids. CDR1 MNHNS and CDR2 SASEGT come from the germline V gene. CDR3 amino acids: CASGPSGGHNEQFF. The CDR3 nucleotides read TGTGCCAGCGGACCTAGCGGGGGACACAATGAGCAGTTCTTC.

The V call is TRBV18, the J call TRBJ2-2, with a possible D match to TRBD1 (5 bases). The CDR3 has 15 residues. The V and J ends lost 4 bases and 1 base respectively, with 10 bases between them. CDR1 is KGHSH and CDR2 is LQKENI in the germline V gene. CDR3 residues: CASSLDIMNTGELFF. In nucleotides, the CDR3 is TGTGCCAGCTCACTGGACATTATGAACACCGGGGAGCTGTTTTTT.

This chain connects TRBV7-2 to TRBJ1-3; TRBD1 might be the D (5 bases). The CDR3 covers 15 residues. V lost 0 bases to trimming and J lost 2 bases, with 8 bases between them. Germline-derived CDR1 and CDR2 are SGHTA and FQGNSA. CDR3 loop: CASSLAPGPGNTIYF. The CDR3 nucleotides are TGTGCCAGCAGCTTAGCGCCAGGGCCTGGAAACACCATATATTTT.

The chain uses TRBV6-1 and TRBJ1-2; maybe TRBD1 (5 bases). The V and J ends lost 1 base and 4 bases respectively, with 13 bases between them. Germline assignment: CDR1 MNHNS and CDR2 SASEGT. CDR3 size: 15 residues. CDR3 coding DNA: TGTGCCAGCAGTGAAGGGTTGGGGCAGGTCTATGGCTACACCTTC. This encodes CASSEGLGQVYGYTF.

This clone was detected only a few times. The chain couples TRBV7-8 to TRBJ1-4; possibly TRBD1 for D (5 bases). This CDR3 region has 14 residues. Trimming pared 0 bases from V and 8 bases from J, leaving 10 bases between. Per the germline V gene, CDR1 is SGHVS and CDR2 is FQNEAQ. CDR3 in amino acids: CASSLAGLREKLFF. CDR3 nucleotides: TGTGCCAGCAGCTTAGCGGGACTCAGGGAAAAACTGTTTTTT. Full variable domain (outside the CDR3, taken from reference TRBV7-8 and TRBJ1-4): GAGVSQSPRYKVAKRGQDVALRCDPISGHVSLFWYQQALGQGPEFLTYFQNEAQLDKSGLPSDRFFAERPEGSVSTLKIQRTQQEDSAVYLCASSLAGLREKLFFGSGTQLSVL.

The CDR3 here is CASSDVAGARETQYF. CDR3 coding DNA: TGTGCCAGCAGTGACGTAGCGGGGGCGCGGGAGACCCAGTACTTC. This rearrangement joins TRBV6-4 to TRBJ2-5; TRBD2 agrees at 9 bases. V lost 2 bases, J lost 5 bases, and 6 bases stayed unmatched. This CDR3 is 15 amino acids long. Germline assignment: CDR1 MRHNA and CDR2 SNTAGT.

The J gene is TRBJ2-1, the V gene TRBV5-1; D may be TRBD1 (5 bases). Between the trimmed V and J ends, which lost 0 bases and 0 bases, there was a span of 7 bases. CDR3 length: 15 residues. The germline V gene has CDR1 SGHRS and CDR2 YFSETQ. DNA for the CDR3: TGCGCCAGCAGCTTGGGTCAGGGCTCCTACAATGAGCAGTTCTTC. Protein product: CASSLGQGSYNEQFF. The complete variable domain, with remaining parts taken from reference TRBV5-1 and TRBJ2-1, reads KAGVTQTPRYLIKTRGQQVTLSCSPISGHRSVSWYQQTPGQGLQFLFEYFSETQRNKGNFPGRFSGRQFSNSRSEMNVSTLELGDSALYLCASSLGQGSYNEQFFGPGTRLTVL.

The chain carries TRBV11-2 and TRBJ1-5; D is unresolved. Trimming stripped 5 bases from V and 8 bases from J, with 19 bases between. The CDR3 spans 15 residues. Germline CDR1 is SGHAT and CDR2 is FQNNGV. CDR3 DNA sequence: TGTGCCAGCAGCCAGTCCGGGCCCTGGGCCGAGCCCCAGCATTTT. This gives the protein CASSQSGPWAEPQHF. Supplemented by reference TRBV11-2 and TRBJ1-5, the full variable domain reads EAGVAQSPRYKIIEKRQSVAFWCNPISGHATLYWYQQILGQGPKLLIQFQNNGVVDDSQLPKDRFSAERLKGVDSTLKIQPAKLEDSAVYLCASSQSGPWAEPQHFGDGTRLSIL.

The chain combines TRBV7-2 with TRBJ2-5; either TRBD1 or TRBD2 may supply D (6 bases each). The germline CDR1 and CDR2 sequences are SGHTA and FQGNSA. Trimming left V 6 bases short and J 5 bases short, with 19 bases between. The CDR3 extends over 15 amino acids. CDR3 sequence reads: CASSSNGGLGETQYF. The DNA of the CDR3 is TGTGCCAGCAGTTCGAACGGGGGCCTGGGCGAGACCCAGTACTTC.

V gene TRBV6-4 combines with J gene TRBJ2-7; TRBD1 or TRBD2 may be the D gene (5 bases each). CDR1 MRHNA and CDR2 SNTAGT come from the germline V gene. The CDR3 consists of 16 residues. Trimming cost V 5 bases and J 2 bases, with 19 bases left between them. In DNA form, the CDR3 reads TGTGCCAGCAGTACCCCTCCGGGGCCCAAAACCTACGAGCAGTACTTC. Amino acids: CASSTPPGPKTYEQYF.

The chain employs TRBV5-1 and TRBJ2-5, with 7 bases fitting TRBD1. The CDR3 is 15 amino acids. From germline, CDR1 is SGHRS and CDR2 YFSETQ. Trimming at V came to 5 bases and at J to 1 base, leaving 8 bases not matched to a gene. CDR3 nucleotides: TGCGCCAGCAGACCAGGACAGGTCATCCAAGAGACCCAGTACTTC. Translation gives CASRPGQVIQETQYF.

The V and J genes are TRBV7-6 and TRBJ2-5; TRBD2 matches at 7 bases. The ends lost 1 base at V and 2 bases at J; junction bases unmatched: 10. The CDR3 is 17 amino acids. The germline V gene encodes CDR1 SGHVS and CDR2 FNYEAQ. CDR3 loop: CASSLVVAGDLQETQYF. CDR3 nucleotide sequence: TGTGCCAGCAGCTTAGTCGTTGCGGGGGATTTACAAGAGACCCAGTACTTC. Full variable domain (remainder filled in from reference TRBV7-6 and TRBJ2-5): GAGVSQSPRYKVTKRGQDVALRCDPISGHVSLYWYRQALGQGPEFLTYFNYEAQQDKSGLPNDRFSAERPEGSISTLTIQRTEQRDSAMYRCASSLVVAGDLQETQYFGPGTRLLVL.

The chain has TRBV6-6 and TRBJ2-5, with D possibly matching TRBD1 (5 bases). Germline lookup yields CDR1 MNHNY and CDR2 SVGAGI (reference sequence). Between the trimmed V and J ends, which lost 3 bases and 2 bases, there was a span of 13 bases. The CDR3 extends over 15 amino acids. CDR3 region: CASSYSQGKQETQYF. The CDR3 DNA follows: TGTGCCAGCAGTTATTCTCAGGGAAAGCAAGAGACCCAGTACTTC.

V gene TRBV5-4 combines with J gene TRBJ1-2, with 12 bases matching TRBD1. The CDR3 is made up of 16 amino acids. V shed 5 bases and J 4 bases; nucleotides not matched to a gene: 9. CDR1 and CDR2 from the germline V gene are SGHNT and YYREEE (reference sequence). CDR3 DNA sequence: TGTGCCAGCAGAATGGAGTCGGGACAGGGGGCCTATGGCTACACCTTC. Its translation: CASRMESGQGAYGYTF.

This chain links TRBV7-2 with TRBJ2-1; 7 bases agree with TRBD1. The CDR3 is 16 amino acids. The V segment lost 5 bases and the J segment 0 bases; nucleotides outside the gene matches: 7. CDR1 is SGHTA and CDR2 is FQGNSA in the germline V gene. The CDR3 bases are TGTGCCAGCAGCCCTCAGGGACAGATCTCCTACAATGAGCAGTTCTTC. This gives the protein CASSPQGQISYNEQFF.

CDR3 sequence reads: CASSSYSADTIYF. The CDR3 region has the DNA TGTGCCAGCAGTTCATACTCGGCTGACACCATATATTTT. The chain uses TRBV7-2 and TRBJ1-3, with no clear D. CDR3 length: 13 residues. Trimming cost V 6 bases and J 8 bases, with 14 bases left between them. In germline, CDR1 is SGHTA, CDR2 FQGNSA.

V is TRBV7-8 and J is TRBJ2-7, with TRBD1 matching 7 bases. The CDR3 is made up of 15 amino acids. V lost 6 bases and J lost 3; bases outside the gene matches: 11. Per the germline V gene, CDR1 is SGHVS and CDR2 is FQNEAQ. The DNA for the CDR3 is TGTGCCAGCAGTTTGACCGGGACAGATCACTACGAGCAGTACTTC. This codes for CASSLTGTDHYEQYF.

CDR3 DNA: TGTGCCAGCAGTCGACAGGGGACGAAGAACATTCAGTACTTC. This translates into CASSRQGTKNIQYF. The rearrangement joins TRBV5-6 to TRBJ2-4; 8 bases line up with TRBD1. The V segment lost 5 bases and the J segment 7 bases; nucleotides outside the gene matches: 8. The germline V gene encodes CDR1 SGHDT and CDR2 YYEEEE. CDR3 length equals 14 residues.

This chain links TRBV14 with TRBJ1-1, with D possibly TRBD1 on 5 matching bases. V dropped 2 bases and J dropped 4 bases, with 14 bases sitting between them. CDR3 length: 15 amino acids. Germline loops: CDR1 SGHDN, CDR2 FVKESK. The CDR3 DNA reads TGTGCCAGCAGCCAATTGGACAATGTGGGCACTGAAGCTTTCTTT. Encoded protein: CASSQLDNVGTEAFF.

This clone has just one count. The chain combines TRBV5-1 with TRBJ2-5; TRBD1 might be the D (6 bases). CDR3 length equals 15 residues. V was pared by 0 bases and J by 0 bases, with 9 bases between. Germline V gene lookup returns CDR1 SGHRS and CDR2 YFSETQ. CDR3 in amino acids: CASSLGAGDQETQYF. The CDR3 nucleotides are TGCGCCAGCAGCTTGGGGGCAGGGGACCAAGAGACCCAGTACTTC. Combining the CDR3 with reference TRBV5-1 and TRBJ2-5 gives the whole variable domain KAGVTQTPRYLIKTRGQQVTLSCSPISGHRSVSWYQQTPGQGLQFLFEYFSETQRNKGNFPGRFSGRQFSNSRSEMNVSTLELGDSALYLCASSLGAGDQETQYFGPGTRLLVL.

The rearrangement joins TRBV5-4 to TRBJ2-3; no reliable D call. There are 15 residues in the CDR3. With 0 bases removed from V and 0 bases from J, the gap between germline ends came to 8 bases. Germline-derived CDR1 and CDR2 are SGHNT and YYREEE (reference sequence). The CDR3 DNA follows: TGTGCCAGCAGCTTGGGCCCTTCTAGCACAGATACGCAGTATTTT. The encoded protein is CASSLGPSSTDTQYF. Full variable domain (remainder filled in from reference TRBV5-4 and TRBJ2-3): ETGVTQSPTHLIKTRGQQVTLRCSSQSGHNTVSWYQQALGQGPQFIFQYYREEENGRGNFPPRFSGLQFPNYSSELNVNALELDDSALYLCASSLGPSSTDTQYFGPGTRLTVL.

V and J are TRBV5-6 and TRBJ1-2; D gene unclear. V was cut by 2 bases and J by 2 bases, with 7 bases left in between. The CDR3 contains 13 residues. The germline gives CDR1 SGHDT, CDR2 YYEEEE. As DNA, the CDR3 is TGTGCCAGCAGCTTCACGGGGAACTATGGCTACACCTTC. Its translation is CASSFTGNYGYTF.

This chain's CDR3 is CASSYQGAAFF. The CDR3 DNA reads TGTGCCAGCAGTTACCAGGGGGCCGCTTTCTTT. This chain joins TRBV6-1 and TRBJ1-1; 8 bases agree with TRBD1. The CDR3 is 11 amino acids. The junction had 4 bases not matched to a gene; V was cut back by 5 bases and J by 11 bases. Germline V gene data show CDR1 as MNHNS and CDR2 as SASEGT.

The chain is built from TRBV12-2 and TRBJ2-7; TRBD2, the table's D call, was not compared with the DNA. TRBV12-2 is annotated as a pseudogene. CDR3 size: 15 residues. CDR3 region: CASRSPSGASYEQYF. CDR3 bases: TGTGCAAGTCGCTCCCCTAGCGGGGCCTCCTACGAGCAGTACTTC.

The chain is built from TRBV14 and TRBJ2-5, with 7 bases that match TRBD1. V lost 8 bases, J lost 0 bases, and 9 bases stayed unmatched. CDR3 length: 15 residues. CDR1 SGHDN and CDR2 FVKESK come from the germline V gene. The CDR3 bases are TGTGCCAGCCGGGACAGCTTCTCTGACCAAGAGACCCAGTACTTC. This encodes CASRDSFSDQETQYF.

The count of this clone is one. The J gene is TRBJ1-5, the V gene TRBV6-6, with 10 bases aligning to TRBD1. Unmatched junction bases numbered 5, after V lost 7 bases and J lost 2 bases. Germline V gene data show CDR1 as MNHNY and CDR2 as SVGAGI (reference sequence). The CDR3 totals 15 residues. The CDR3 loop reads CASTRQGAGNQPQHF. In nucleotides, the CDR3 is TGTGCCAGCACCCGACAGGGGGCGGGCAATCAGCCCCAGCATTTT.

This chain connects TRBV29-1 to TRBJ1-1; 7 bases fit TRBD1. The CDR3 contains 13 residues. After removal of 1 base from V and 10 bases from J, the junction contained 9 bases not matched to a gene. Germline-derived CDR1 and CDR2 are SQVTM and ANQGSEA. The DNA of the CDR3 is TGCAGCGTTGAAGGAAGACAGGGTGGGGGAGCTTTCTTT. Its translation is CSVEGRQGGGAFF.

The chain has TRBV6-1 and TRBJ2-2; unclear D gene. The CDR3 is made up of 14 amino acids. Germline CDR1 reads MNHNS; CDR2 reads SASEGT. With 6 bases removed from V and 3 bases from J, the gap between germline ends came to 11 bases. The DNA of the CDR3 is TGTGCCAGCAGACCCAATGGGGACACCGGGGAGCTGTTTTTT. Amino acid sequence: CASRPNGDTGELFF.